These 23 T cell receptor beta chains share one sample of origin, sequenced in a study of blood T cell repertoires in COVID-19. This table comes from immunoSEQ multiplex PCR, and its TCRdb copy is limited to in-frame clones, with some not included. The data show roughly 320,000 clones, approximately 90% seen once. Sequencing was carried out using PBMCs or T cells enriched from blood (not recorded which). Every receptor here comes from a man aged 30-40 years who had recovered from COVID-19.

The chain has TRBV19 and TRBJ1-6, with D possibly being TRBD1 (6 bases). The CDR3 extends over 15 amino acids. With 1 base removed from V and 8 bases from J, the gap between germline ends came to 12 bases. Germline CDR1 LNHDA, CDR2 SQIVND (reference sequence). This CDR3 is CASSIVAQGYSPLHF. In nucleotides, the CDR3 is TGTGCCAGTAGTATAGTGGCACAGGGCTATTCACCCCTCCACTTT.

This clone was seen a few times. CDR3: CAIRATTGGQNTIYF. CDR3 nucleotide sequence: TGTGCCATCAGAGCAACGACAGGGGGGCAAAACACCATATATTTT. The chain uses TRBV10-3 and TRBJ1-3, with TRBD1 identical over 9 bases. The CDR3 covers 15 residues. V trimming: 6 bases; J trimming: 6 bases; junction bases outside the gene matches: 9. In germline, CDR1 is ENHRY, CDR2 SYGVKD.

CDR3 region: CASSQWASGGADTQYF. DNA for the CDR3: TGCGCCAGCAGCCAATGGGCTAGCGGGGGGGCAGATACGCAGTATTTT. The V gene is TRBV4-1, the J gene TRBJ2-3; TRBD2 agrees at 12 bases. Germline values: CDR1 MGHRA, CDR2 YSYEKL. The CDR3 sequence is 16 residues long. Germline trimming cut 2 bases from V and 4 bases from J; bases unmatched to any gene: 4.

V gene TRBV5-1 combines with J gene TRBJ2-7; tentatively, D is TRBD1 (6 bases). Germline V gene data show CDR1 as SGHRS and CDR2 as YFSETQ. Trimming took off 2 bases at V and 6 bases at J, with 15 bases between the two ends. The CDR3 covers 14 residues. The DNA of the CDR3 is TGCGCCAGCAGCTTACCGGACAGTTCGGGCGAGCAGTACTTC. This sequence encodes CASSLPDSSGEQYF.

The V and J genes are TRBV11-3 and TRBJ2-7; no reliable D call. The V gene's germline CDR1 is SGHNT and CDR2 YENEEA. Trimming stripped 2 bases from V and 8 bases from J, with 16 bases between. There are 14 residues in the CDR3. The CDR3 DNA follows: TGTGCCAGCAGCTTACCCACCGCGTCTTTCAAGCAGTACTTC. Protein sequence: CASSLPTASFKQYF.

This clone was seen just once. This rearrangement joins TRBV18 to TRBJ2-5; 8 positions match TRBD2. Germline V gene sequence: CDR1 KGHSH, CDR2 LQKENI. V lost 6 bases and J lost 3; bases outside the gene matches: 9. The CDR3 sequence is 15 residues long. CDR3: CASSLISGGEETQYF. As DNA, the CDR3 is TGTGCCAGCTCGCTGATAAGCGGGGGAGAAGAGACCCAGTACTTC.

The chain uses TRBV25-1 and TRBJ1-2; D remains ambiguous. Between the trimmed V and J ends, which lost 5 bases and 3 bases, there was a span of 10 bases. This CDR3 region has 13 residues. CDR1 and CDR2 (germline): MGHDK, SYGVNS. CDR3 DNA sequence: TGTGCCAGCAGTAGCACAGTTCACTATGGCTACACCTTC. Its translation is CASSSTVHYGYTF.

V and J are TRBV4-2 and TRBJ2-4; unclear D gene. Trimming took off 1 base at V and 8 bases at J, with 9 bases between the two ends. Germline V lookup: CDR1 LGHNA, CDR2 YNFKEQ. The CDR3 has 13 residues. In DNA form, the CDR3 reads TGTGCCAGCAGCCAAGGAGAACTGGACATTCAGTACTTC. Translating it yields CASSQGELDIQYF.

The chain recombines TRBV6-5 with TRBJ1-1; D gene ambiguous. The V and J ends lost 6 bases and 0 bases respectively, with 8 bases between them. This CDR3 is built from 13 residues. In germline, CDR1 is MNHEY, CDR2 SVGAGI. CDR3 DNA sequence: TGTGCCAGCAGCCCCACAGTGAACACTGAAGCTTTCTTT. It encodes CASSPTVNTEAFF.

The chain recombines TRBV28 with TRBJ1-1, with 8 bases aligning to TRBD1. Per the germline V gene, CDR1 is MDHEN and CDR2 is SYDVKM. V gave up 6 bases and J gave up 0 bases; unmatched junction bases: 15. The CDR3 spans 18 residues. The CDR3 sequence is CASRMKPWDRRMNTEAFF. The CDR3 DNA follows: TGTGCCAGCAGGATGAAACCCTGGGACAGGCGGATGAACACTGAAGCTTTCTTT.

The CDR3 DNA reads as TGTGCCAGTAGTTCCGCGGGGTATAGCACAGATACGCAGTATTTT. It is translated as CASSSAGYSTDTQYF. The gene calls are TRBV19 and TRBJ2-3; maybe TRBD2 (6 bases). There are 15 residues in the CDR3. Germline lookup yields CDR1 LNHDA and CDR2 SQIVND (reference sequence). The V end lost 5 bases, the J end lost 0 bases, and 12 bases lay between the germline ends. Full variable domain (rest looked up from reference TRBV19 and TRBJ2-3): DGGITQSPKYLFRKEGQNVTLSCEQNLNHDAMYWYRQDPGQGLRLIYYSQIVNDFQKGDIAEGYSVSREKKESFPLTVTSAQKNPTAFYLCASSSAGYSTDTQYFGPGTRLTVL.

The V call is TRBV21-1, the J call TRBJ2-2; TRBD2 is the table's D call and was not checked against the DNA. TRBV21-1 is reported as a pseudogene. CDR3 length equals 18 residues. CDR3 sequence (DNA): TGTGCCAGCAGCAAGGGCCCCGGGGGGAGGTGTGGCACCGGGGAGCTGTTTTTT. Protein: CASSKGPGGRCGTGELFF.

The V and J genes are TRBV6-5 and TRBJ2-7; 9 positions match TRBD2. CDR3 size: 13 residues. The V and J ends lost 4 bases and 10 bases, in that order; junction bases with no gene match: 8. Per the germline V gene, CDR1 is MNHEY and CDR2 is SVGAGI. Here the CDR3 reads CASSWRGGPLQYF. DNA for the CDR3: TGTGCCAGCAGTTGGCGGGGGGGCCCCTTACAGTACTTC.

The table lists this clone with a count of one. This chain links TRBV7-9 with TRBJ1-3; D is unclear. The CDR3 contains 12 residues. Germline V gene data show CDR1 as SEHNR and CDR2 as FQNEAQ (reference sequence). V was cut by 4 bases and J by 9 bases, with 10 bases left in between. The DNA of the CDR3 is TGTGCCAGCAGCTCAACAGCTGGCACCATATATTTT. Protein sequence: CASSSTAGTIYF.

V is TRBV5-1 and J is TRBJ2-7; D is undetermined. The CDR3 runs 13 residues. V was cut by 4 bases and J by 5 bases, with 13 bases left in between. Germline lookup yields CDR1 SGHRS and CDR2 YFSETQ. The CDR3 region is CASSPVRLDEQYF. CDR3 bases: TGCGCCAGCAGCCCGGTGAGGCTCGACGAGCAGTACTTC.

This clone was counted once. The chain is built from TRBV27 and TRBJ2-7, with TRBD2 identical over 14 bases. CDR3 length: 21 residues. V gave up 1 base and J gave up 7 bases; unmatched junction bases: 21. Germline V gene data show CDR1 as MNHEY and CDR2 as SMNVEV (reference sequence). CDR3 sequence (DNA): TGTGCCAGCAGTTTATGGGGGCCGGGACTAGCGGGAGACCAACTCTCGGGTGAGCAGTACTTC. It codes for CASSLWGPGLAGDQLSGEQYF.

The chain has TRBV6-5 and TRBJ1-3; TRBD1 agrees at 10 bases. Per germline, CDR1 MNHEY and CDR2 SVGAGI. J gave up 3 bases and V 5 bases, and 4 bases lay outside the gene matches. The CDR3 consists of 15 residues. This CDR3 is CASSTGQGSGNTIYF. The CDR3 region has the DNA TGTGCCAGCAGTACGGGACAGGGGAGTGGAAACACCATATATTTT.

The V gene is TRBV28, the J gene TRBJ1-1, with D hard to call. This CDR3 region has 15 residues. Germline V lookup: CDR1 MDHEN, CDR2 SYDVKM. V lost 2 bases and J lost 4, with 14 bases in between. The CDR3, as DNA: TGTGCCAGCAGTTTAACCCCAGGTCCTACCACTGAAGCTTTCTTT. It is translated as CASSLTPGPTTEAFF.

CDR3: CASSQYPPTGIGQETQYF. The CDR3 region has the DNA TGTGCCAGCAGCCAATACCCGCCGACAGGGATAGGGCAAGAGACCCAGTACTTC. The chain links TRBV3-1 (or the pseudogene TRBV3-2) to TRBJ2-5; 7 bases match TRBD1. V shed 2 bases, J shed 2 bases, and the junction held 14 bases outside the gene matches. The CDR3 runs to 18 residues. From germline, CDR1 is LGHDT and CDR2 YNNKEL (reference sequence).

The rearrangement uses TRBV5-4 and TRBJ2-1, with 11 bases fitting TRBD1. The CDR3 is made up of 16 amino acids. Germline CDR1 SGHNT, CDR2 YYREEE (reference sequence). J lost 7 bases, V lost 4 bases, and 10 bases had no gene match. In nucleotides, the CDR3 is TGTGCCAGCAGCGCGGCCGGGACAGGGGGTAGAAATGAGCAGTTCTTC. Its protein product is CASSAAGTGGRNEQFF.

The chain joins TRBV11-3 to TRBJ2-7; D uncertain. Trimming removed 4 bases from V and 3 bases from J, with 13 bases in between. Germline V CDR1 and CDR2: SGHNT, YENEEA. The CDR3 loop spans 14 amino acids. The DNA for the CDR3 is TGTGCCAGCAGCTCCCCCGGAGTTGGCTACGAGCAGTACTTC. Its translation: CASSSPGVGYEQYF.

V and J are TRBV18 and TRBJ2-7; 8 bases fit TRBD1. Losses at the gene ends were 6 bases for V and 7 bases for J; bases not matched to a gene: 14. The CDR3 has 15 residues. From germline, CDR1 is KGHSH and CDR2 LQKENI. The CDR3 sequence is CASSSRDRNLWEQYF. The DNA of the CDR3 is TGTGCCAGCTCTTCAAGGGACAGGAACCTTTGGGAGCAGTACTTC.

The chain employs TRBV28 and TRBJ2-7, with 7 bases aligning to TRBD2. The CDR3 runs to 16 residues. J lost 1 base, V lost 3 bases, and 9 bases had no gene match. Germline CDR1 and CDR2: MDHEN and SYDVKM. The DNA for the CDR3 is TGTGCCAGCAGTTTCAAAGTTTGGGGGGGATCCTACGAGCAGTACTTC. Its protein is CASSFKVWGGSYEQYF.